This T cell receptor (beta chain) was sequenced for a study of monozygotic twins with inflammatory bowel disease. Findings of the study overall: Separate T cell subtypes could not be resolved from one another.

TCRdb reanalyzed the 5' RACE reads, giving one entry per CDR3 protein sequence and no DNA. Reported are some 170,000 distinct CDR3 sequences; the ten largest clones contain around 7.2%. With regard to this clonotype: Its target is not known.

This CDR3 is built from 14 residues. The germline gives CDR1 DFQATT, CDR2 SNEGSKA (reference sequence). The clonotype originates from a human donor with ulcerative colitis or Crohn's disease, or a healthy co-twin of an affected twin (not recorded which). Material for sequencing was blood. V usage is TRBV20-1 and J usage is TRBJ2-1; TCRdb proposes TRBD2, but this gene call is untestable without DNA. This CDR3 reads CSARRGSSGNEQFF.